Detailed here is one T cell receptor (beta chain). These data originate in a study of blood T cell repertoires in COVID-19. Study-wide context: Sources were T cells, B-cell-depleted T cells, or PBMCs; the material itself was cDNA or gDNA.

In the study's own analysis: Reference gene primer amplification gave estimated nucleated cell counts. The table came from immunoSEQ multiplex PCR; TCRdb's copy has only in-frame clones and leaves some out. V, J and clone size were drawn from that table, and D and trimming were deduced from the DNA. The sample lists around 100,000 clones; roughly 80% were seen once. The CDR3 totals 16 residues. The ends lost 1 base at V and 1 base at J; junction bases unmatched: 4. Germline V gene sequence: CDR1 LGHDT, CDR2 YNNKEL (reference sequence). The sequence derives from a human donor in a cohort sampled during active COVID-19. Material for sequencing was peripheral blood. The gene calls are TRBV3-1 (or the pseudogene TRBV3-2) and TRBJ1-2; 9 nucleotides agree with TRBD1. The CDR3 nucleotides read TGTGCCAGCAGCCAAGGGACAGGGGTGCATAACTATGGCTACACCTTC. Translation gives CASSQGTGVHNYGYTF.